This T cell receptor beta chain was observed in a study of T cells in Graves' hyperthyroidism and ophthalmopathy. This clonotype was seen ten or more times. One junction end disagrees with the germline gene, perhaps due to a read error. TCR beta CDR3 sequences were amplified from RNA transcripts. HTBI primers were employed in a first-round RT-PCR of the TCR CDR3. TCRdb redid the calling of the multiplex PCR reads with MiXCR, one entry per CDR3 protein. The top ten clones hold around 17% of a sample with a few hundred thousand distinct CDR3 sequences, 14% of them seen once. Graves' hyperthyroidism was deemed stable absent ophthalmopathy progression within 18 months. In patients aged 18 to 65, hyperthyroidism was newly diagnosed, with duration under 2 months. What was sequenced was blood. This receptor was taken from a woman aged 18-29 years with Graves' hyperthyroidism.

The CDR3 protein is CASGERLAVNTGELFF. The CDR3 DNA sequence: TGTGCCAGCGGTGAGCGACTAGCTGTCAACACCGGGGAGCTGTTTTTT. This chain joins TRBV2 and TRBJ2-2, with 7 nucleotides matching TRBD2. The CDR3 runs to 16 residues. Germline loops: CDR1 SNHLY, CDR2 FYNNEI. Full variable domain (remainder filled in from reference TRBV2 and TRBJ2-2): EPEVTQTPSHQVTQMGQEVILRCVPISNHLYFYWYRQILGQKVEFLVSFYNNEISEKSEIFDDQFSVERPDGSNFTLKIRSTKLEDSAMYFCASGERLAVNTGELFFGEGSRLTVL.